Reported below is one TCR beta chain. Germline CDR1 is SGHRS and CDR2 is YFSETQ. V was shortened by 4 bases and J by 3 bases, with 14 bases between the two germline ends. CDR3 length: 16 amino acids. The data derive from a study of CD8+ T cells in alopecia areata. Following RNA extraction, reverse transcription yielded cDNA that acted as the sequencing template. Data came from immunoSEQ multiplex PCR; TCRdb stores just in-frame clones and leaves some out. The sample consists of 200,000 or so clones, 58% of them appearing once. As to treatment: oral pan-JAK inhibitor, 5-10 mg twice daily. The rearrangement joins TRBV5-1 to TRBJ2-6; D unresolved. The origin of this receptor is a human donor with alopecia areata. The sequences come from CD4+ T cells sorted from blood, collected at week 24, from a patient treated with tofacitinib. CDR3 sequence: CASSASGFGGANVLTF. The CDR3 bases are TGCGCCAGCAGCGCGTCCGGATTTGGTGGGGCCAACGTCCTGACTTTC.